This is a list of T cell receptor beta chains from one sample in a study of OX40 agonist ivuxolimab in advanced cancers. Method: immunoSEQ multiplex PCR; TCRdb's copy keeps in-frame clones and lacks some. The sample records around 30,000 clones, approximately 90% being singletons. The sample consisted of CD4+ or CD8+ T cells sorted from blood, taken in a trial of the OX40 agonist ivuxolimab. These receptors were obtained from an adult with an advanced solid tumor such as melanoma, head and neck, liver or kidney cancer. CDR3s include the opening cysteine and the closing phenylalanine or tryptophan. Fields, in order: V gene, clone size, J gene, D gene, CDR3 DNA, CDR3 protein. The D gene is left open where the match is weak. Size tells how often a clone was seen (once, few, many) or the class of an expanded clone, and some rows leave it out.

v_gene: TRBV6-4; abundance: .; j_gene: TRBJ2-2; d_gene: TRBD1; CDR3nt: TGTGCCAGCAGTGACCTACCGGGACAGGGCACCGGGGAGCTGTTTTTT; CDR3aa: CASSDLPGQGTGELFF
v_gene: TRBV6-1; abundance: .; j_gene: TRBJ2-1; d_gene: TRBD1; CDR3nt: TGTGCCAGCAGTGCTACAGGGGCGGCCTACAATGAGCAGTTCTTC; CDR3aa: CASSATGAAYNEQFF
v_gene: TRBV7-6; abundance: .; j_gene: TRBJ2-1; d_gene: TRBD1; CDR3nt: TGTGCCAGCAGCTCAAGACAGGGCGTTCTAGGGCATGAGCAGTTCTTC; CDR3aa: CASSSRQGVLGHEQFF
v_gene: TRBV2; abundance: .; j_gene: TRBJ2-3; d_gene: TRBD1; CDR3nt: TGTGCCAGCAGTCCGGGACAGGGGTCTCCCACAGATACGCAGTATTTT; CDR3aa: CASSPGQGSPTDTQYF
v_gene: TRBV9; abundance: .; j_gene: TRBJ2-7; d_gene: TRBD1; CDR3nt: TGTGCCAGCAGCGTAGGACAGGGCCCATCCTACGAGCAGTACTTC; CDR3aa: CASSVGQGPSYEQYF
v_gene: TRBV5-1; abundance: once; j_gene: TRBJ2-7; d_gene: TRBD1; CDR3nt: TGCGCCAGCAGGACAGGGACCTACGAGCAGTACTTC; CDR3aa: CASRTGTYEQYF
v_gene: TRBV4-3; abundance: .; j_gene: TRBJ2-1; d_gene: .; CDR3nt: TGCGCCAGCAGCCAAGATAGAGGACAGTACAATGAGCAGTTCTTC; CDR3aa: CASSQDRGQYNEQFF
v_gene: TRBV18; abundance: .; j_gene: TRBJ2-1; d_gene: TRBD1; CDR3nt: TGTGCCAGCTCCCAATCCGGGACAGGGCAGCGCAATGAGCAGTTCTTC; CDR3aa: CASSQSGTGQRNEQFF
v_gene: TRBV6-4; abundance: .; j_gene: TRBJ1-2; d_gene: .; CDR3nt: TGTGCCAGCAGTGTTACGACCCTCGTGGGGGGCGCCTATGGCTACACCTTC; CDR3aa: CASSVTTLVGGAYGYTF
v_gene: TRBV9; abundance: .; j_gene: TRBJ2-5; d_gene: TRBD2; CDR3nt: TGTGCCAGCAGCGAGGGACTAGCGGGACTGGCAGAGACCCAGTACTTC; CDR3aa: CASSEGLAGLAETQYF
v_gene: TRBV18; abundance: .; j_gene: TRBJ2-7; d_gene: .; CDR3nt: TGTGCCAGCTCCACGACGTGGGCGCGGTACGAGCAGTACTTC; CDR3aa: CASSTTWARYEQYF
v_gene: TRBV6-5; abundance: .; j_gene: TRBJ2-7; d_gene: .; CDR3nt: TGTGCCAGCAGTTACTCTGCAACTGGGGAGCAGTACTTC; CDR3aa: CASSYSATGEQYF
v_gene: TRBV4-3; abundance: .; j_gene: TRBJ1-6; d_gene: .; CDR3nt: TGCGCCAGCAGCCAAGGACCGGATTCACCCCTCCACTTT; CDR3aa: CASSQGPDSPLHF
v_gene: TRBV7-6; abundance: once; j_gene: TRBJ2-7; d_gene: .; CDR3nt: TGTGCCAGCAGTTCGCAACAGGGTTCCTCCTACGAGCAGTACTTC; CDR3aa: CASSSQQGSSYEQYF
v_gene: TRBV7-9; abundance: .; j_gene: TRBJ2-5; d_gene: .; CDR3nt: TGTGCCAGCAGCTTATCGCGGGAGACCCAGTACTTC; CDR3aa: CASSLSRETQYF
v_gene: TRBV2; abundance: .; j_gene: TRBJ2-3; d_gene: TRBD1; CDR3nt: TGTGCCAGCATTCCCGGACAGGGGAGGACAGATACGCAGTATTTT; CDR3aa: CASIPGQGRTDTQYF
v_gene: TRBV7-2; abundance: once; j_gene: TRBJ2-1; d_gene: .; CDR3nt: TGTGCCAGCAGCTTAGAAGGGGCGTGGGGCTCCTACAATGAGCAGTTCTTC; CDR3aa: CASSLEGAWGSYNEQFF
v_gene: TRBV19; abundance: .; j_gene: TRBJ2-7; d_gene: TRBD2; CDR3nt: TGTGCCAGTAGTATATCACTAGCGGGAACCTACGAGCAGTACTTC; CDR3aa: CASSISLAGTYEQYF
v_gene: TRBV25-1; abundance: .; j_gene: TRBJ1-2; d_gene: TRBD1; CDR3nt: TGTGCCAGCAGTAGGACAGGGGACTATGGCTACACCTTC; CDR3aa: CASSRTGDYGYTF
v_gene: TRBV4-1; abundance: .; j_gene: TRBJ1-4; d_gene: TRBD1; CDR3nt: TGCGCCAGCAGCCAAGAGGAAACAGGGGGCCGCAGTGGAAAACTGTTTTTT; CDR3aa: CASSQEETGGRSGKLFF
v_gene: TRBV5-6; abundance: .; j_gene: TRBJ2-3; d_gene: TRBD2; CDR3nt: TGTGCCAGCAGCTTGGCGAGTAGCGGGATTTCTGCGGATACGCAGTATTTT; CDR3aa: CASSLASSGISADTQYF
v_gene: TRBV19; abundance: once; j_gene: TRBJ2-1; d_gene: TRBD1; CDR3nt: TGTGCCAGTAGTATTCTTGCGGACAGGGTCATTGAGCAGTTCTTC; CDR3aa: CASSILADRVIEQFF
v_gene: TRBV18; abundance: .; j_gene: TRBJ1-4; d_gene: .; CDR3nt: TGTGCCAGCTCACCTCGACAAGAAAATGAAAAACTGTTTTTT; CDR3aa: CASSPRQENEKLFF
v_gene: TRBV7-6; abundance: .; j_gene: TRBJ2-2; d_gene: TRBD1; CDR3nt: TGTGCCAGCAGCTTGACACCACAGGGGCCGTCGAGCACCGGGGAGCTGTTTTTT; CDR3aa: CASSLTPQGPSSTGELFF
v_gene: TRBV11-3; abundance: .; j_gene: TRBJ2-2; d_gene: .; CDR3nt: TGTGCCAGCAGCCCCGGAGGGAGCTACACCGGGGAGCTGTTTTTT; CDR3aa: CASSPGGSYTGELFF
v_gene: TRBV7-9; abundance: .; j_gene: TRBJ2-7; d_gene: .; CDR3nt: TGTGCCAGCAGCTTTGGCGGGACACTCTACGAGCAGTACTTC; CDR3aa: CASSFGGTLYEQYF
v_gene: TRBV19; abundance: .; j_gene: TRBJ2-7; d_gene: .; CDR3nt: TGTGCCAGTACCTCAGCAGCCTACGAGCAGTACTTC; CDR3aa: CASTSAAYEQYF
v_gene: TRBV19; abundance: once; j_gene: TRBJ1-1; d_gene: .; CDR3nt: TGTGCCAGTAGTCCCCGGGACCCTAGGACTGAAGCTTTCTTT; CDR3aa: CASSPRDPRTEAFF
v_gene: TRBV4-1; abundance: .; j_gene: TRBJ2-2; d_gene: .; CDR3nt: TGCGCCAGCAGCCAAGTCGGGGACGCCACCGGGGAGCTGTTTTTT; CDR3aa: CASSQVGDATGELFF
v_gene: TRBV4-3; abundance: .; j_gene: TRBJ2-7; d_gene: TRBD2; CDR3nt: TGCGCCAGCAGCCAAGATTCTTTCCTTCTAGCGGGACACTACGAGCAGTACTTC; CDR3aa: CASSQDSFLLAGHYEQYF
v_gene: TRBV5-1; abundance: .; j_gene: TRBJ2-1; d_gene: .; CDR3nt: TGCGCCAGCAGCTTGTGGGCAGGCCCGTGGGATGAGCAGTTCTTC; CDR3aa: CASSLWAGPWDEQFF
v_gene: TRBV6-4; abundance: .; j_gene: TRBJ2-3; d_gene: .; CDR3nt: TGTGCCAGCAGTGACTTGGCAGATACGCAGTATTTT; CDR3aa: CASSDLADTQYF
v_gene: TRBV30; abundance: .; j_gene: TRBJ1-1; d_gene: .; CDR3nt: TGTGCCTGGAGTGTGGGACCTAAGAACACTGAAGCTTTCTTT; CDR3aa: CAWSVGPKNTEAFF
v_gene: TRBV7-8; abundance: .; j_gene: TRBJ2-2; d_gene: .; CDR3nt: TGTGCCAGCAGCTTGGTAGCACCCAACACCGGGGAGCTGTTTTTT; CDR3aa: CASSLVAPNTGELFF
v_gene: TRBV5-1; abundance: .; j_gene: TRBJ2-1; d_gene: TRBD1; CDR3nt: TGCGCCAGCAGCTCGGTGGACAGGGGGGACGCCTACAATGAGCAGTTCTTC; CDR3aa: CASSSVDRGDAYNEQFF
v_gene: TRBV12-5; abundance: .; j_gene: TRBJ2-1; d_gene: TRBD2; CDR3nt: TGTGCTAGTGGTTTGTCACCGGGACTAGCGGGAGGGAGTGAGCAGTTCTTC; CDR3aa: CASGLSPGLAGGSEQFF
v_gene: TRBV12-5; abundance: .; j_gene: TRBJ2-7; d_gene: TRBD2; CDR3nt: TGTGCTAGTGGTTTAAACCTTAGGACTAGCGGGAGCCTGCTCGAGCAGTACTTC; CDR3aa: CASGLNLRTSGSLLEQYF
v_gene: TRBV7-7; abundance: .; j_gene: TRBJ2-2; d_gene: TRBD2; CDR3nt: TGTGCCAGCAGCCGACTAGCGGGAGGGAACACCGGGGAGCTGTTTTTT; CDR3aa: CASSRLAGGNTGELFF
v_gene: TRBV7-9; abundance: .; j_gene: TRBJ1-1; d_gene: .; CDR3nt: TGTGCCACCCATATCTATGGCACTGAAGCTTTCTTT; CDR3aa: CATHIYGTEAFF
v_gene: TRBV5-4; abundance: .; j_gene: TRBJ2-5; d_gene: .; CDR3nt: TGTGCCAGCAGCTTGAAGACACACCAAGAGACCCAGTACTTC; CDR3aa: CASSLKTHQETQYF
v_gene: TRBV9; abundance: .; j_gene: TRBJ2-5; d_gene: TRBD2; CDR3nt: TGTGCCAGCAGCGTAGGGGGGGTAGCGGGATTCCAAGAGACCCAGTACTTC; CDR3aa: CASSVGGVAGFQETQYF
v_gene: TRBV19; abundance: .; j_gene: TRBJ2-7; d_gene: TRBD2; CDR3nt: TGTGCCAGTAGTATTTCTGGACTAGCGGGAGTCTCCGGGTCCTACGAGCAGTACTTC; CDR3aa: CASSISGLAGVSGSYEQYF
v_gene: TRBV4-3; abundance: .; j_gene: TRBJ1-1; d_gene: .; CDR3nt: TGCGCCAGCAGCCAAGATTCGGGGGGCACTGAAGCTTTCTTT; CDR3aa: CASSQDSGGTEAFF
v_gene: TRBV19; abundance: .; j_gene: TRBJ2-7; d_gene: TRBD1; CDR3nt: TGTGCCAGTAGTGTCCGGGACAGAATCTCCTACGAGCAGTACTTC; CDR3aa: CASSVRDRISYEQYF
v_gene: TRBV7-7; abundance: .; j_gene: TRBJ2-1; d_gene: TRBD1; CDR3nt: TGTGCCAGCAGCTTAGGACAGGGCCCTCTCAATGAGCAGTTCTTC; CDR3aa: CASSLGQGPLNEQFF
v_gene: TRBV27; abundance: .; j_gene: TRBJ2-2; d_gene: .; CDR3nt: TGTGCCAGCCGGCAGGGGATCGGGGAGCTGTTTTTT; CDR3aa: CASRQGIGELFF
v_gene: TRBV5-6; abundance: .; j_gene: TRBJ2-5; d_gene: TRBD1; CDR3nt: TGTGCCAGCAGCCGGGACAGGATGTACCAAGAGACCCAGTACTTC; CDR3aa: CASSRDRMYQETQYF
v_gene: TRBV30; abundance: .; j_gene: TRBJ2-7; d_gene: .; CDR3nt: TGTGCCTGGAGTGTAATGGGGTACGAGCAGTACTTC; CDR3aa: CAWSVMGYEQYF
v_gene: TRBV19; abundance: .; j_gene: TRBJ2-5; d_gene: TRBD2; CDR3nt: TGTGCCAGTAGTATAGAGCTAGCGGGAGGGGAAGAGACCCAGTACTTC; CDR3aa: CASSIELAGGEETQYF
v_gene: TRBV19; abundance: .; j_gene: TRBJ1-1; d_gene: TRBD1; CDR3nt: TGTGCCAGTACGAACAGGGGAGTCACTGAAGCTTTCTTT; CDR3aa: CASTNRGVTEAFF
v_gene: TRBV25-1; abundance: .; j_gene: TRBJ2-1; d_gene: .; CDR3nt: TGTGCCAGCAGTCTGGCCGTCAATGAGCAGTTCTTC; CDR3aa: CASSLAVNEQFF
v_gene: TRBV19; abundance: .; j_gene: TRBJ1-1; d_gene: .; CDR3nt: TGTGCCAGTAGTATAGTCTCGGCAGGGCGTACTGAAGCTTTCTTT; CDR3aa: CASSIVSAGRTEAFF
v_gene: TRBV6-5; abundance: .; j_gene: TRBJ1-1; d_gene: .; CDR3nt: TGTGCCAGCAGTTACTCATCGGTGAACACTGAAGCTTTCTTT; CDR3aa: CASSYSSVNTEAFF
v_gene: TRBV27; abundance: .; j_gene: TRBJ2-1; d_gene: .; CDR3nt: TGTGCCAGCAGTTTGGCACAGGGTCCCTACAATGAGCAGTTCTTC; CDR3aa: CASSLAQGPYNEQFF
v_gene: TRBV27; abundance: .; j_gene: TRBJ2-1; d_gene: TRBD1; CDR3nt: TGTGCCAGCAGTTTATACTTCAATACGGGACAGGGAAATGAGCAGTTCTTC; CDR3aa: CASSLYFNTGQGNEQFF
v_gene: TRBV2; abundance: .; j_gene: TRBJ2-3; d_gene: .; CDR3nt: TGTGCCAGCAGAGGAAAGTGGGAGGCCACAGATACGCAGTATTTT; CDR3aa: CASRGKWEATDTQYF
v_gene: TRBV6-5; abundance: .; j_gene: TRBJ1-1; d_gene: .; CDR3nt: TGTGCCAGCAGTTACTCTAGACAGAACATGAACACTGAAGCTTTCTTT; CDR3aa: CASSYSRQNMNTEAFF
v_gene: TRBV19; abundance: .; j_gene: TRBJ2-1; d_gene: TRBD2; CDR3nt: TGTGCCAGTAGTGCGGGACTAGCGGGAGGTTCTGAGCAGTTCTTC; CDR3aa: CASSAGLAGGSEQFF
v_gene: TRBV14; abundance: .; j_gene: TRBJ2-5; d_gene: TRBD1; CDR3nt: TGTGCCAGCAGCGCCTACGGACAGGGGGCAAGGGAGACCCAGTACTTC; CDR3aa: CASSAYGQGARETQYF
v_gene: TRBV2; abundance: .; j_gene: TRBJ2-5; d_gene: .; CDR3nt: TGTGCCAGCAGCGGGGGACAGCCGACCCAGTACTTC; CDR3aa: CASSGGQPTQYF